The 3 T cell receptor beta chains below come from one sample, sequenced in a study of cytomegalovirus exposure and HLA in healthy donors. Sequenced by immunoSEQ multiplex PCR; TCRdb stores in-frame clones only, minus some. The data show some 150,000 clones, approximately 91% seen once. The sample was PBMCs. These receptors were obtained from a woman aged 18-30 years in good health and CMV-seropositive.

This clone was detected a few times. The chain links TRBV5-8 to TRBJ1-2, with D unclear. The ends were cut back, 0 bases at V and 4 bases at J, with 4 bases in the middle. From germline, CDR1 is SGHTS and CDR2 YDEGEE. The CDR3 is 12 amino acids. In DNA form, the CDR3 reads TGTGCCAGCAGCTTGGTCGTCTATGGCTACACCTTC. Encoded protein: CASSLVVYGYTF.

The gene calls are TRBV6-4 and TRBJ2-7; the match to TRBD1 covers 9 bases. The CDR3 sequence is 13 residues long. The ends lost 4 bases at V and 4 bases at J; junction bases unmatched: 2. CDR1 and CDR2 from the germline V gene are MRHNA and SNTAGT. The CDR3 nucleotides are TGTGCCAGCAGTGTGGACAGGGGTTACGAGCAGTACTTC. This sequence encodes CASSVDRGYEQYF.

The chain links TRBV30 to TRBJ2-2; 12 nucleotides agree with TRBD1. This CDR3 has 18 amino acids. Germline CDR1 and CDR2: GTSNPN and SVGIG (reference sequence). The trim removed 0 bases at V and 2 bases at J, leaving 7 bases unmatched. The CDR3 here is CAWSVGDRGRGNTGELFF. CDR3 coding DNA: TGTGCCTGGAGTGTAGGGGACAGGGGGCGCGGTAACACCGGGGAGCTGTTTTTT.